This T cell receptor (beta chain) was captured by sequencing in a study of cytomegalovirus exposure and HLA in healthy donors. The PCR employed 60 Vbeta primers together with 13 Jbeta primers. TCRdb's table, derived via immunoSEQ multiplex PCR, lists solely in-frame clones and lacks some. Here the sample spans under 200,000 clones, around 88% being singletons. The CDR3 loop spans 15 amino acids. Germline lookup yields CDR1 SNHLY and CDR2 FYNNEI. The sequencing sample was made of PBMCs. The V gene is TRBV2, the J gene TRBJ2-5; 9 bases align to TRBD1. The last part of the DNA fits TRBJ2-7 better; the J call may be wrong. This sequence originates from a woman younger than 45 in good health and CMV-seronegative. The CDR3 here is CASSSVGTGSNEQYF. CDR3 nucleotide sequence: TGTGCCAGCAGTTCCGTCGGGACAGGGTCGAACGAGCAGTACTTC.